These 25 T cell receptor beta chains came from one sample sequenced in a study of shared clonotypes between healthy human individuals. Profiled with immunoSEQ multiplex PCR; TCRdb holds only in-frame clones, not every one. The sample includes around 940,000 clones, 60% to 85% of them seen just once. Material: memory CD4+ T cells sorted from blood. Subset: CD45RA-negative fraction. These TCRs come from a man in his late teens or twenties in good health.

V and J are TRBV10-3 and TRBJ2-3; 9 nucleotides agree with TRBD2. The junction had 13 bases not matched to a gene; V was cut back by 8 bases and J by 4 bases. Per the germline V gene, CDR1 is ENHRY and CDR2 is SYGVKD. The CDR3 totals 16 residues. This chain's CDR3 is CAIRVGAGGVADTQYF. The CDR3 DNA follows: TGTGCCATCCGCGTCGGAGCGGGAGGAGTAGCAGATACGCAGTATTTT.

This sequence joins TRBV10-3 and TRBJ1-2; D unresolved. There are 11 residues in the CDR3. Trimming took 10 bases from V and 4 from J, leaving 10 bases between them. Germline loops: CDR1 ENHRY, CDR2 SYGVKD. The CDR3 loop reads CATDTGYGYTF. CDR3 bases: TGTGCCACAGATACGGGCTATGGCTACACCTTC.

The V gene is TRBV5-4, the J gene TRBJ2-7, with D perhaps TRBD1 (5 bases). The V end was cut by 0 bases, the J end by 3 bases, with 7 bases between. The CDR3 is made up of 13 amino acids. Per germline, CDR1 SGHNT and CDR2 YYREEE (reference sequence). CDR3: CASSLGQYYEQYF. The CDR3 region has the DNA TGTGCCAGCAGCTTGGGACAGTACTACGAGCAGTACTTC.

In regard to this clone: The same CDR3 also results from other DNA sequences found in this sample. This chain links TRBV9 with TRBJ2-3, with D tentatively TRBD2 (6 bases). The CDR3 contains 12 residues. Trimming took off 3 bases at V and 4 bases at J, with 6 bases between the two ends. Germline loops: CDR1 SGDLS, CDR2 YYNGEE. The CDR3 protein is CASSERADTQYF. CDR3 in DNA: TGTGCCAGCAGCGAGCGGGCAGATACGCAGTATTTT.

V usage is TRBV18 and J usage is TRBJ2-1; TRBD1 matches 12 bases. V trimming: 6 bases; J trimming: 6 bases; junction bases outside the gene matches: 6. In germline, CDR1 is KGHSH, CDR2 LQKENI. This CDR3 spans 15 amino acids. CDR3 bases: TGTGCCAGCTCCCTGGGACAGGGGGCTACCAATGAGCAGTTCTTC. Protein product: CASSLGQGATNEQFF.

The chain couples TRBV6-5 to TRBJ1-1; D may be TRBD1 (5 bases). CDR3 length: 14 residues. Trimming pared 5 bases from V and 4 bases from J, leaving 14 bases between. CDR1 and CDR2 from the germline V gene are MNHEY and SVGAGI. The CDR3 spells CASSVLAGSTEAFF. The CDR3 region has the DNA TGTGCCAGCAGTGTACTAGCAGGGAGCACTGAAGCTTTCTTT.

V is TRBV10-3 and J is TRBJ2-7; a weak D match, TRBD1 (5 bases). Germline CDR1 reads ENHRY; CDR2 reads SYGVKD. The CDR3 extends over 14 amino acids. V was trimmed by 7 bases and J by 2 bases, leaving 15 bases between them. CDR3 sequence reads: CAIMDTRRTYEQYF. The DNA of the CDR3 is TGTGCCATCATGGACACCCGACGGACCTACGAGCAGTACTTC.

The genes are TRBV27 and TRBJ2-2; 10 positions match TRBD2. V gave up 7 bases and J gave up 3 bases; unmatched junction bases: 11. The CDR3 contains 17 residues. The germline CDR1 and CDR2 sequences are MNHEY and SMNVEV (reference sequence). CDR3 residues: CASTSLAGAIYTGELFF. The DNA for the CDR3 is TGTGCCAGCACCTCTCTAGCGGGGGCCATATACACCGGGGAGCTGTTTTTT.

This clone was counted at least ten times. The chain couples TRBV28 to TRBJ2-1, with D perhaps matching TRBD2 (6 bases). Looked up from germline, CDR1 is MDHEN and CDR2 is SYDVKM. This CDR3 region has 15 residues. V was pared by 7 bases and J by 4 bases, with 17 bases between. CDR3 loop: CASTGAPPVYNEQFF. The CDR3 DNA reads TGTGCCAGCACGGGAGCACCTCCCGTATACAATGAGCAGTTCTTC. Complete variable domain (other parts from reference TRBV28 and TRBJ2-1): DVKVTQSSRYLVKRTGEKVFLECVQDMDHENMFWYRQDPGLGLRLIYFSYDVKMKEKGDIPEGYSVSREKKERFSLILESASTNQTSMYLCASTGAPPVYNEQFFGPGTRLTVL.

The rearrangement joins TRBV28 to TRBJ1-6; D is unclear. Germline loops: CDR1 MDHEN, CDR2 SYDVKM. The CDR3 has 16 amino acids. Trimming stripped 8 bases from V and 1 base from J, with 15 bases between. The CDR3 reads CASFSPASSYNSPLHF. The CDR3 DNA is TGTGCCAGCTTCTCCCCCGCTAGTTCCTATAATTCACCCCTCCACTTT.

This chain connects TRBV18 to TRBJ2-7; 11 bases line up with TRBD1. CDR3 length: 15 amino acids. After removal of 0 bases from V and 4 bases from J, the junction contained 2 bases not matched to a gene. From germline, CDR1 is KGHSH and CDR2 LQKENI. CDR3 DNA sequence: TGTGCCAGCTCACCACCCGGGACAGGGGGTTACGAGCAGTACTTC. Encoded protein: CASSPPGTGGYEQYF.

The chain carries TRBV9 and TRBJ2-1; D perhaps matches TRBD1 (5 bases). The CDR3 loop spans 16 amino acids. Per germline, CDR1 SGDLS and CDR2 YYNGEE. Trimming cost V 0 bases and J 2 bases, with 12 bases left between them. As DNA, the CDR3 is TGTGCCAGCAGCGTAGCTGGGCAGGGCACCTACAATGAGCAGTTCTTC. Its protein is CASSVAGQGTYNEQFF.

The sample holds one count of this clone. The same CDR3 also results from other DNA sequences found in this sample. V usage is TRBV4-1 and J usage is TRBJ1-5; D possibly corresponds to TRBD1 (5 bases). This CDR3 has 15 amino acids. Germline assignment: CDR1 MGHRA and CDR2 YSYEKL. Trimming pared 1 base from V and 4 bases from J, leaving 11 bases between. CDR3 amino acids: CASSQGQGSNQPQHF. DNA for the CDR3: TGCGCCAGCAGCCAAGGGCAGGGCAGTAATCAGCCCCAGCATTTT.

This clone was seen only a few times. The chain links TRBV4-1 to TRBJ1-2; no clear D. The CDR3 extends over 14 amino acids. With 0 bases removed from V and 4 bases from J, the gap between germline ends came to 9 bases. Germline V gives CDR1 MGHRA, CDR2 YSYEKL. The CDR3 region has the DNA TGCGCCAGCAGCCAAGAACGGACCAGCTATGGCTACACCTTC. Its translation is CASSQERTSYGYTF.

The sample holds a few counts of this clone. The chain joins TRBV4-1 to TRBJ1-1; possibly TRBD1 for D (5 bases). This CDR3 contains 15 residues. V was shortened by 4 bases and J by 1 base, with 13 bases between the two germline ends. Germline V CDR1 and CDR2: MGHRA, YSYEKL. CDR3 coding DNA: TGCGCCAGCAGCCCACCCCCGGGGGGGAACACTGAAGCTTTCTTT. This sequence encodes CASSPPPGGNTEAFF.

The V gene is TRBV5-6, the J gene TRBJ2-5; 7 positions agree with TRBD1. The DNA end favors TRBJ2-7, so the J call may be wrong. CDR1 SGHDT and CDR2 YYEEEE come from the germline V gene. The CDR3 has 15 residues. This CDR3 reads CASSLGGPSSYEQYF. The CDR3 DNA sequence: TGTGCCAGCAGCTTAGGGGGCCCAAGCTCCTACGAGCAGTACTTC.

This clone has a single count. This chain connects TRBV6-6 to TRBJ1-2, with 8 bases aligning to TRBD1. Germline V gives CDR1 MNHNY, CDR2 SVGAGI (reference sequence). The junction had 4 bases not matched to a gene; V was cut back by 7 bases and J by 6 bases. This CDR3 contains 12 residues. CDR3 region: CASTVTGDGYTF. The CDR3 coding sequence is TGTGCCAGCACCGTGACAGGGGATGGCTACACCTTC.

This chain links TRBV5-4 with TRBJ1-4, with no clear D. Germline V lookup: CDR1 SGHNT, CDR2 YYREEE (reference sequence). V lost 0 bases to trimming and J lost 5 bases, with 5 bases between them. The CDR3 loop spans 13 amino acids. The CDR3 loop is CASSLGINEKLFF. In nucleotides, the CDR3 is TGTGCCAGCAGCTTGGGGATAAATGAAAAACTGTTTTTT.

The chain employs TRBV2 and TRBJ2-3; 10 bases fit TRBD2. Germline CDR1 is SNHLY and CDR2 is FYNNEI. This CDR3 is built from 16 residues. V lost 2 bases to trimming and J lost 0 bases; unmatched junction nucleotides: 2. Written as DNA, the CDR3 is TGTGCCAGCAGTGAAAAACTAGCGGGGAGCACAGATACGCAGTATTTT. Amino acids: CASSEKLAGSTDTQYF.

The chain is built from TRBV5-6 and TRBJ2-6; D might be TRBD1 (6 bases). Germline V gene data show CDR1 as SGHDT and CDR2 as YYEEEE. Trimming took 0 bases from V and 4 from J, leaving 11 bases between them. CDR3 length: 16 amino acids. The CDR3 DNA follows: TGTGCCAGCAGCTTGGGAACAGGGTCCGGGGCCAACGTCCTGACTTTC. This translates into CASSLGTGSGANVLTF.

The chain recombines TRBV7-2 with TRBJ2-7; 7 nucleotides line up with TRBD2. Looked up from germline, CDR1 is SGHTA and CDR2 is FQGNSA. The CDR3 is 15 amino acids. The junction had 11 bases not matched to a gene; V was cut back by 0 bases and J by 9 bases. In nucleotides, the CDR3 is TGTGCCAGCAGCTTAGCGGGAGGGCCCTTGATGGGGCAGTACTTC. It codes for CASSLAGGPLMGQYF.

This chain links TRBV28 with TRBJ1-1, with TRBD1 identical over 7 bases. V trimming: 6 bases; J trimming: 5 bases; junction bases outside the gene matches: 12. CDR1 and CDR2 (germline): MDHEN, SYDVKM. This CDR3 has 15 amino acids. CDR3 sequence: CASSRGATGTTEAFF. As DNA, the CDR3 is TGTGCCAGCAGCCGTGGGGCGACAGGGACGACTGAAGCTTTCTTT.

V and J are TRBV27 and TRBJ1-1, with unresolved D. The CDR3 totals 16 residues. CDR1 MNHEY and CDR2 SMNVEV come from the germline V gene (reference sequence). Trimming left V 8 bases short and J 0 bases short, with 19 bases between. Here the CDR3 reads CASVGYYENMNTEAFF. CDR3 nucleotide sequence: TGTGCCAGCGTGGGGTATTATGAGAATATGAACACTGAAGCTTTCTTT.

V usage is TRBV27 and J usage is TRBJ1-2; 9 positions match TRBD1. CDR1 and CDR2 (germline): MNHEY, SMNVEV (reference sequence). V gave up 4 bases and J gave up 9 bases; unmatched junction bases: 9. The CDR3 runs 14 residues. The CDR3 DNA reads TGTGCCAGCAGTTCCTGGGACAGGGCTGTGAGCTACACCTTC. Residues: CASSSWDRAVSYTF.

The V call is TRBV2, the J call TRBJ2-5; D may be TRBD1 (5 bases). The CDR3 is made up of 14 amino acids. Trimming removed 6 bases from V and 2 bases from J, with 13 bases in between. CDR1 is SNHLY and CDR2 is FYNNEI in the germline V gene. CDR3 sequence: CASSRDSNQETQYF. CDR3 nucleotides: TGTGCCAGCAGCCGTGACAGTAATCAAGAGACCCAGTACTTC.